This entry describes one TCR beta chain. In the original workflow: Scientists estimated how many nucleated cells there were by amplifying reference gene primers. TCRdb keeps only in-frame clones here, not all; method: immunoSEQ multiplex PCR. V and J calls plus clone size are reproduced from that table; the DNA served to infer D and trimming. Of 240,000 or so clones in the sample, around 88% are singletons; the top ten hold about 3%. The data derive from a study of blood T cell repertoires in COVID-19. Study as a whole: Sites in the United States, Italy and Spain provided acute and convalescent COVID-19 samples. PBMCs, B-cell-depleted T cells, or T cells provided the cDNA or gDNA that made up the material.

V dropped 5 bases and J dropped 8; count of bases not matched to a gene: 20. This CDR3 has 18 amino acids. Germline V CDR1 and CDR2: SEHNR, FQNEAQ (reference sequence). The specimen was peripheral blood. This clonotype was obtained from a young woman who had recovered from COVID-19. V usage is TRBV7-9 and J usage is TRBJ2-2; 7 bases fit TRBD1. CDR3 coding DNA: TGTGCCAGCAGCCCTTCCAAGATATTACAGGGGACGGATGGGGAGCTGTTTTTT. This encodes CASSPSKILQGTDGELFF.